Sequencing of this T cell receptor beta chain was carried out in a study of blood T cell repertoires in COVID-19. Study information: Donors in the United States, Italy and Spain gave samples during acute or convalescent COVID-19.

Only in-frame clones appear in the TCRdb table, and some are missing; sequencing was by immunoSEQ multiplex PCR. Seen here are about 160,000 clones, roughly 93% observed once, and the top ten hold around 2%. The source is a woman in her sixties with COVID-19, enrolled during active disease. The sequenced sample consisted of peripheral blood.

CDR3 sequence (DNA): TGTGCCAGCAGCCAAGATGCCCCGACAGTTAACGAGCAGTACTTC. This encodes CASSQDAPTVNEQYF. The chain uses TRBV3-1 (or the pseudogene TRBV3-2) and TRBJ2-7, with D maybe TRBD1 (5 bases). CDR3 length equals 15 residues. V shed 0 bases and J shed 5 bases, with 14 bases lying between them. Germline V CDR1 and CDR2: LGHDT, YNNKEL (reference sequence).